A selection of T cell receptor beta chains follows, all from one sample in a study of shared T cell receptors in the human thymus. The data were produced by immunoSEQ multiplex PCR, yet TCRdb's version contains in-frame clones alone and is incomplete. Of 640,000 or so clones listed, around 87% are singletons. The data also belong to a second study, concerning human thymus T cells.

Sequencing was carried out using thymocytes. The receptor source for this set is a boy in the first two years of life with a congenital heart defect. Both conserved end residues are part of each CDR3. The D gene is left open where the match is weak.

v_gene | d_gene | CDR3aa
TRBV19 | TRBD1 | CASSRGTGPYEQYF
TRBV7-7 | TRBD2 | CATRLAGGRGTDTQYF
TRBV19 | TRBD1 | CASSIEHQGAPNYGYTF
TRBV2 | TRBD2 | CASSERGLAGLYEQYF
TRBV4-3 | TRBD2 | CASSQDTSGMRSPDNEQFF
TRBV5-6 | TRBD1 | CASSYGRETGGTGELFF
TRBV4-3 | TRBD2 | CASSQSVEGGRAAEQYF
TRBV12-5 | . | CASGRRGMDTEAFF
TRBV28 | . | CASSLTGRSSYEQYF
TRBV11-2 | TRBD2 | CASSLPSGSLSYEQYF
TRBV5-6 | TRBD1 | CASSFGGRGSYGYTF
TRBV10-2 | . | CASIGWGGGTYNSPLHF
TRBV10-3 | TRBD2 | CAISESRGRAGEQFF
TRBV29-1 | . | CSVWAGLGGSYGYTF
TRBV7-9 | . | CASRDGQSPPDEQYF
TRBV20-1 | . | CSAWGDEQFF
TRBV4-3 | TRBD2 | CASSQLTSGRANEQFF
TRBV19 | . | CASSVREGGNTGELFF
TRBV2 | TRBD1 | CASSFSGTGQNIQYF
TRBV7-3 | TRBD2 | CASSLTSWAGGNTGELFF
TRBV28 | TRBD1 | CASGTGGPSYEQYF
TRBV10-3 | . | CAISESDRSTDTQYF
TRBV5-8 | . | CASSSPGPYNSPLHF
TRBV19 | . | CASSTRTQGMSGYTF
TRBV5-1 | . | CASSLGGSPETQYF
TRBV9 | . | CASSVQREGDEQYF
TRBV29-1 | . | CSVEDRGSPPTDTQYF
TRBV5-6 | . | CASSLDGGYKRAGYTF
TRBV21-1 | . | CASSKASQSCVEAFF
TRBV15 | . | CATSSQGVANTGELFF
TRBV19 | TRBD2 | CASSTKAGGGTDTQYF
TRBV15 | TRBD2 | CATSRATSGGSGTDTQYF
TRBV28 | . | CASSLQGVQPQHF
TRBV4-3 | . | CASSQTVRVTYYNEQFF
TRBV7-9 | . | CASSLVVGGDGNTIYF
TRBV5-1 | TRBD2 | CASSLGPSGRAWVEQFF
TRBV30 | TRBD2 | CAWSGVKRESSYNEQFF
TRBV19 | . | CASRIRGNGNQPQHF